This TCR beta chain is from a study of Ad26.COV2.S vaccination and SARS-CoV-2 variants. In the study overall: Participants got Ad26.COV2.S intramuscularly, once or twice 56 days apart. General observations from the study: Recipients of vaccine and of placebo showed similar breadth of their non-spike TCR repertoires. Measurements of TCR breadth and depth may have given underestimates of the total T cell responses.

V was trimmed by 5 bases and J by 4 bases, leaving 15 bases between them. The CDR3 loop spans 16 amino acids. In germline, CDR1 is MNHEY, CDR2 SMNVEV (reference sequence). The treatment denotes: roughly 18 received Ad26.COV2.S at low or high dose, single or two shots; roughly five received placebo; per-sample allocation not given. Each sample was drawn 63 days after the first injection (of vaccine or placebo). Within Boston, the person who donated was an adult of 18-55 years. Clones were read by immunoSEQ multiplex PCR, and TCRdb kept only the in-frame ones, dropping some. The sample holds 300,000 to 450,000 clones, roughly 85% seen once. This clone was seen only once. Its target is unknown.

The chain joins TRBV27 to TRBJ1-6; possibly TRBD1 for D (6 bases). The specimen comprised peripheral blood, sampled in a trial of Ad26.COV2.S vaccine versus placebo. The TCR originated in a person aged 18-65 years who received the Ad26.COV2.S COVID-19 vaccine or a placebo. In DNA form, the CDR3 reads TGTGCCAGCAGTCCTATGAGGGGGGAGTATAATTCACCCCTCCACTTT. Residues: CASSPMRGEYNSPLHF.